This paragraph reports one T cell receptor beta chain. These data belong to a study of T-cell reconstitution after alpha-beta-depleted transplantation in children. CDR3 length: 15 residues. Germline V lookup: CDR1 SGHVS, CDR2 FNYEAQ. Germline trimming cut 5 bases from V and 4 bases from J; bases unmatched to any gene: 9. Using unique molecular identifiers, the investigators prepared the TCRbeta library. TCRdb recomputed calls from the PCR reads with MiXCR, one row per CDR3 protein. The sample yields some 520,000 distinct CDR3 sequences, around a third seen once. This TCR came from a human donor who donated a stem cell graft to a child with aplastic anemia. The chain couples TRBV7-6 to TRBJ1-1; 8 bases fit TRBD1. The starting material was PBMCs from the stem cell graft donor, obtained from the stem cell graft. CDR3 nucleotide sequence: TGTGCCAGCAGCGCCTCGACAGGGGCGATCACTGAAGCTTTCTTT. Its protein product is CASSASTGAITEAFF.